This TCR beta chain was sequenced in a study of spatial heterogeneity in lung cancer. Turning to this clonotype: The antigen remains undetermined.

Study results and caveats: Resection blood, more than follow-up blood, showed ubiquitous expanded tumor TCRs.

Germline loops: CDR1 SGDLS, CDR2 YYNGEE. The V gene end was trimmed by 5 bases and the J gene end by 5 bases; junction bases not matched to a gene: 12. This CDR3 is built from 15 residues. Time point specified: sample taken at primary tumor resection. Every TCR cDNA molecule bore its own unique molecular identifier. In TCRdb, the 5' RACE reads were re-called with MiXCR into one record per CDR3 protein. The top ten clones hold about two fifths of a sample with about 92,000 distinct CDR3 sequences, 9.5% to 15% of them seen once. This rearrangement joins TRBV9 to TRBJ1-1; 7 bases align to TRBD1. The source material was PBMCs, sampled at surgery. This TCR came from a male donor with early-stage non-small cell lung cancer. The CDR3 bases are TGTGCCAGCAGTAGAAAAGGAGGGGGCGTGACTGAAGCTTTCTTT. This codes for CASSRKGGGVTEAFF.